This T cell receptor (beta chain) was captured by sequencing in a study of prognosis after radiotherapy for stage I lung cancer. The authors amplified TCR beta CDR3 from genomic DNA using two-round multiplex PCR. With primers specific to each TRBV and TRBJ gene, the first-round PCR was performed. TCRdb analysed the multiplex PCR reads with MiXCR anew, one entry per CDR3 protein. Of tens of thousands of distinct CDR3 sequences detected, roughly 29% appear once; the ten largest clones hold around 8%. Germline V gene lookup returns CDR1 LNHDA and CDR2 SQIVND (reference sequence). V gave up 4 bases and J gave up 9 bases; unmatched junction bases: 12. The CDR3 is 16 residues long.

The chain carries TRBV19 and TRBJ1-6, with 7 bases lining up with TRBD1. The specimen comprised PBMCs, sampled before or after stereotactic body radiation therapy (not recorded which). The sequence derives from a donor over 45 with non-small cell lung cancer. The CDR3 is CASSTDSGGRGSPLHF. The CDR3 DNA follows: TGTGCCAGTAGTACCGACTCAGGGGGGAGAGGTTCACCCCTCCACTTT.